This T cell receptor beta chain was sequenced for a study of T cells in Graves' hyperthyroidism and ophthalmopathy. Across the study: It was at initial diagnosis, before any treatment, that peripheral blood was collected. Findings of the study overall: Most clonotypes expanded in the thyroid (above 0.001) were also present in blood. Before onset, by a median of 6.5 months, the model predicted ophthalmopathy.

As concerns this clonotype: What it binds is not known.

What was amplified from RNA transcripts were TCR beta CDR3 regions. When the TCR CDR3 underwent first-round RT-PCR, the HTBI primer set was used. MiXCR, run by TCRdb on the multiplex PCR reads, gives a single entry per CDR3 protein. This table holds a few hundred thousand distinct CDR3 sequences, more than 12% found once. V lost 3 bases to trimming and J lost 8 bases; unmatched junction nucleotides: 12. The CDR3 is 15 residues long. Germline loops: CDR1 MNHNS, CDR2 SASEGT. Patients aged 18 to 65 had newly diagnosed hyperthyroidism lasting under 2 months. The receptor was isolated from a woman aged 25 to 45 with Graves' hyperthyroidism. The specimen was blood. This chain links TRBV6-1 with TRBJ1-2, with 7 bases lining up with TRBD1. The CDR3 here is CASSDSHRGSGGYTF. CDR3 bases: TGTGCCAGCAGTGACTCCCACAGGGGATCCGGCGGCTACACCTTC.